This T cell receptor (beta chain) stems from a study of blood T cell repertoires in COVID-19. Study context: Acute and convalescent COVID-19 samples came from the United States, Italy and Spain. The cDNA or gDNA used as material had been derived from T cells, B-cell-depleted T cells, or PBMCs.

In the authors' methods: From reference gene primer amplification, estimates of nucleated cell counts were derived. TCRdb keeps only in-frame clones here, not all; method: immunoSEQ multiplex PCR. The V and J calls and clone size are taken from that table; D and trimming were inferred from the DNA. The table lists 140,000 or so clones, 65% to 85% of them singletons. This receptor was identified in a woman in her sixties with acute or convalescent COVID-19. The sequenced sample was peripheral blood.

This chain's CDR3 is CASSPDRSYEQYF. CDR3 coding DNA: TGTGCCAGCAGTCCGGACAGGTCCTACGAGCAGTACTTC. The gene calls are TRBV5-6 and TRBJ2-7; TRBD1 aligns across 7 bases. V was pared by 5 bases and J by 1 base, with 3 bases of the junction left unmatched. Germline V CDR1 and CDR2: SGHDT, YYEEEE. The CDR3 totals 13 residues.